Sequencing of this TCR beta chain was carried out in a study of blood T cells in healthy people across ages. Using a J-beta primer mix together with a sample-barcoded 5' primer, a second PCR was run for roughly 7 to 11 cycles. Each TCR beta cDNA got a 12-nucleotide random molecular identifier. TCRdb fed the 5' RACE reads into MiXCR, producing one record per CDR3 protein. The sample records fewer than 2,000,000 distinct CDR3 sequences, 30% to 40% being singletons. CDR3 length: 14 amino acids. Per germline, CDR1 LGHNT and CDR2 FRNRAP. The sequence derives from a human donor in good health. The chain is built from TRBV12-5 and TRBJ2-7; 9 bases are shared with TRBD1. The J call may be faulty, since TRBJ2-5 better matches the DNA end. Sequencing used blood. CDR3 sequence: CASGQRTGEETQYF. In nucleotides, the CDR3 is TGTGCTAGTGGTCAACGGACAGGGGAAGAGACCCAGTACTTC.